The source of this TCR beta chain is a study of blood T cell repertoires in COVID-19. Study-wide background: Samples came from the United States, Italy and Spain, spanning acute and convalescent COVID-19.

Data came from immunoSEQ multiplex PCR; TCRdb stores just in-frame clones and leaves some out. The data show about 170,000 clones, 85% seen once. The length of the CDR3 is 15 residues. Germline CDR1 reads MNHEY; CDR2 reads SVGAGI. V dropped 5 bases and J dropped 5 bases, with 16 bases sitting between them. The chain employs TRBV6-5 and TRBJ2-1, with a tentative D call TRBD1 (5 bases). Sequencing used peripheral blood. The receptor was isolated from a human donor with acute or convalescent COVID-19. The donor label of this sample is uncertain. Here the CDR3 DNA reads TGTGCCAGCAGTCGAATCCCAACAGGCAACAATGAGCAGTTCTTC. It translates to CASSRIPTGNNEQFF.